Listed below are T cell receptor beta chains from one sample, sequenced in a study of T cells in narcolepsy. TCRdb keeps only in-frame clones here, not all; method: immunoSEQ multiplex PCR. The profile covers some 37,000 clones, with 70% to 85% appearing a single time and approximately 1.5% taken by the ten largest. Sample: CD45RA- memory CD4+ T cells from PBMCs. The receptor set was obtained from a human donor with narcolepsy. Both conserved end residues are part of each CDR3. Fields, in order: V gene, J gene, D gene, CDR3 DNA, CDR3 protein. D genes are given only for firm matches.

TRBV18	TRBJ1-5	TRBD1	TGTGCCAGCTCGACAGACAGGGGCAAACAGCCCCAGCATTTT	CASSTDRGKQPQHF
TRBV9	TRBJ2-1	TRBD1	TGTGCCAGCAGCGTAGTGTTCAGGGGGTGCAATGAGCAGTTCTTC	CASSVVFRGCNEQFF
TRBV29-1	TRBJ2-1	TRBD2	TGCAGCGCCAGCGGGGGGCGGTCCTACAATGAGCAGTTCTTC	CSASGGRSYNEQFF
TRBV5-1	TRBJ1-4	TRBD1	TGCGCCAGCAGTTCGGGGTGGACAGGGCCTAATGAAAAACTGTTTTTT	CASSSGWTGPNEKLFF
TRBV5-1	TRBJ1-6	-	TGCGCCAGCAGCCCGGCCAGGACGAATTCACCCCTCCACTTT	CASSPARTNSPLHF
TRBV6-1	TRBJ1-2	-	TGTGCCAGCAGACCACATCAGAACTATGGCTACACCTTC	CASRPHQNYGYTF
TRBV4-1	TRBJ1-3	TRBD1	TGCGCCAGCAGCCAAGTGGCCGGGACAGGACCCTCTGGAAACACCATATATTTT	CASSQVAGTGPSGNTIYF
TRBV7-8	TRBJ2-5	TRBD2	TGTGCCAGCAGCGCCGGACTAGCGGGGAAGGAGACCCAGTACTTC	CASSAGLAGKETQYF
TRBV9	TRBJ1-1	-	TGTGCCAGCAGCTACAAGGACATTTCCACTGAAGCTTTCTTT	CASSYKDISTEAFF
TRBV27	TRBJ2-7	TRBD1	TGTGCCAGCACCCCTCAGACAGGGCGAGACGAGCAGTACTTC	CASTPQTGRDEQYF
TRBV19	TRBJ2-7	TRBD2	TGTGCCAGTAGTCGGACTAGCGGGTTCTACGAGCAGTACTTC	CASSRTSGFYEQYF
TRBV5-1	TRBJ1-1	-	TGCGCCAGCAGCGGCCCGGCAGGCACTGAAGCTTTCTTT	CASSGPAGTEAFF
TRBV4-2	TRBJ2-2	-	TGTGCCAGCAGCCAACCTCATGGAGACACCGGGGAGCTGTTTTTT	CASSQPHGDTGELFF
TRBV7-8	TRBJ2-7	-	TGTGCCAGCAGCTTAGGGACAGTTAACGAGCAGTACTTC	CASSLGTVNEQYF
TRBV6-6	TRBJ2-1	-	TGTGCCAGCAGACCTCGGGATGGGACACACAATGAGCAGTTCTTC	CASRPRDGTHNEQFF